This TCR beta chain originates from a study of early T cells in non-severe SARS-CoV-2 infection. Study in general: Bulk RNA isolated from unsorted whole blood underwent sequencing; chains were not paired. General study points: Matching against VDJdb likely underestimated virus-specific expansions, favoring anti-spike CD8.

Germline lookup yields CDR1 SQVTM and CDR2 ANQGSEA. The CDR3 is 14 residues long. Losses at the gene ends were 0 bases for V and 7 bases for J; bases not matched to a gene: 7. This clonotype came up a few times. The target antigen is unknown. The protocol attached unique molecular identifiers to individual cDNA molecules. MiXCR, applied by TCRdb to the 5' RACE reads, yields one record per CDR3 protein. This table holds 55,000 to 70,000 distinct CDR3 sequences, 4.9% found once. The receptor was isolated from an adult who was a healthcare worker with PCR-confirmed SARS-CoV-2 infection or an uninfected control (not recorded which). The chain is built from TRBV29-1 and TRBJ2-3, with TRBD1 matching 7 bases. Sequences were obtained from whole blood. DNA of the CDR3: TGCAGCGTTGAAGACCTGACAGGGCCTCATACGCAGTATTTT. Its protein is CSVEDLTGPHTQYF.